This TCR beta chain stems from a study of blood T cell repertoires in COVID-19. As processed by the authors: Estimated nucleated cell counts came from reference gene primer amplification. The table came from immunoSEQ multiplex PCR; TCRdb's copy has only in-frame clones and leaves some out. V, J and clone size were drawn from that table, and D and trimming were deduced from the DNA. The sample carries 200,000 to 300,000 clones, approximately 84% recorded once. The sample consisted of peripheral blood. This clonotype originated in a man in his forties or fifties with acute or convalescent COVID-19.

The CDR3, as DNA: TGTGCCAGCAGCTTGGTCGGGGGGCGTACAGATACGCAGTATTTT. It is translated as CASSLVGGRTDTQYF. The chain links TRBV5-6 to TRBJ2-3; a possible D gene is TRBD2 (7 bases). V lost 0 bases and J lost 3, with 11 bases in between. The length of the CDR3 is 15 residues. Germline V lookup: CDR1 SGHDT, CDR2 YYEEEE.